Below, one TCR beta chain is given with its context. This sample stems from a study of shared clonotypes between healthy human individuals. How the authors handled the data: Filtering differed since immunoSEQ provided only junctions, with no quality scores. The method was immunoSEQ multiplex PCR; TCRdb's version includes in-frame clones alone and lacks a portion of them. Clonal size and the V and J genes are those of that table, whereas D and trimming came from the DNA. The sample lists millions of clones, 85% to 95% occurring once. None of the donors, who were healthy HIV-negative adults, had recently had acute infections or vaccinations. Unmatched junction bases numbered 9, after V lost 10 bases and J lost 2 bases. The CDR3 is 15 residues long. Per the germline V gene, CDR1 is MNHEY and CDR2 is SMNVEV (reference sequence).

This clonotype originated in a man younger than 35 in good health. The chain is built from TRBV27 and TRBJ2-7; 12 nucleotides line up with TRBD2. The sequencing sample was made of naive CD4+ T cells sorted from blood. Regarding subset: CD45RA+ positively selected. CDR3 sequence reads: CATRSSGGATYEQYF. DNA for the CDR3: TGTGCCACCAGGTCTAGCGGGGGGGCCACCTACGAGCAGTACTTC.